Sequencing of this TCR beta chain was carried out in a study of beta chain features in type 1 diabetes. In the study overall: The patient and healthy donor groups were comparable for age, gender and cell yields.

This clone was counted once. The antigen remains undetermined. The CDR3 is 18 residues long. Germline lookup yields CDR1 SGHAT and CDR2 FQNNGV. Trimming at V came to 3 bases and at J to 8 bases, leaving 15 bases not matched to a gene. Findings of the study overall: Insertions were fewer and deletions more numerous at VDJ junctions in type 1 diabetes patients. A possible short-template PCR bias applies equally to patients and controls.

A CD45RO/CCR7/CD25/CD127/CD95/CD27 panel sorted naive, central memory, regulatory and stem cell-like memory CD4+ cells. Expressed TCRB transcripts were sequenced because the isolated RNA had all been reverse transcribed beforehand. The table came from immunoSEQ multiplex PCR; TCRdb's copy has only in-frame clones and leaves some out. The sample yields roughly 230,000 clones, roughly 9.6% seen once. This chain uses TRBV11-2 with TRBJ2-1; 11 bases line up with TRBD2. The specimen sequenced was naive CD4+ T cells from blood. The sequence came from a woman younger than 30 in good health. CDR3 DNA sequence: TGTGCCAGCAGCTTGGAATCCCCACTAGCGGGAGCAAGAGATGAGCAGTTCTTC. Translation gives CASSLESPLAGARDEQFF.